A selection of T cell receptor beta chains follows, all from one sample in a study of monozygotic twins with inflammatory bowel disease. One entry per CDR3 protein, without DNA, is what TCRdb gives after re-calling the 5' RACE reads. This sample's clone table lists some 160,000 distinct CDR3 sequences. The sample consisted of blood. The source is a human donor with ulcerative colitis or Crohn's disease, or a healthy co-twin of an affected twin (not recorded which). Both conserved end residues are part of each CDR3. The order of the fields is V gene, J gene, CDR3 protein.

V: TRBV27; J: TRBJ1-1; CDR3: CASYPGGFGTEAFF
V: TRBV11-3; J: TRBJ2-3; CDR3: CASSTSYTDTQYF
V: TRBV5-1; J: TRBJ1-2; CDR3: CASSFRTGGFYGYTF
V: TRBV12-3/TRBV12-4; J: TRBJ2-3; CDR3: CASSPRDRGSGLTDTQYF
V: TRBV7-8; J: TRBJ2-7; CDR3: CASSKSYEQYF
V: TRBV11-2; J: TRBJ2-3; CDR3: CACLRSWASGAPAEDTQYF
V: TRBV10-2; J: TRBJ2-2; CDR3: CASSEPARTANTGELFF
V: TRBV29-1; J: TRBJ2-2; CDR3: CSVKDSANTGELFF
V: TRBV6-1; J: TRBJ2-7; CDR3: CASSRQMGTSGGSYEQYF
V: TRBV14; J: TRBJ2-3; CDR3: CASSQATRRDTQYF
V: TRBV20-1; J: TRBJ2-3; CDR3: CSAGPRTSGTDTQYF
V: TRBV10-3; J: TRBJ2-1; CDR3: CAISDLAGSSYNEQFF
V: TRBV14; J: TRBJ2-6; CDR3: CASSQEIGNAGANVLTF
V: TRBV7-6; J: TRBJ1-2; CDR3: CASSLRPLNYGYTF
V: TRBV6-1; J: TRBJ1-2; CDR3: CASSPGQKRRGYTF
V: TRBV9; J: TRBJ2-1; CDR3: CASSGAGTSRYNEQFF
V: TRBV18; J: TRBJ1-1; CDR3: CASSPLGGHETEAFF
V: TRBV5-1; J: TRBJ2-2; CDR3: CASSLESTGELFF
V: TRBV2; J: TRBJ1-5; CDR3: CASSERQASQPQHF
V: TRBV5-1; J: TRBJ1-4; CDR3: CASSPGLINEKLFF
V: TRBV5-5; J: TRBJ1-2; CDR3: CASSLGGQQFNYGYTF